The 27 T cell receptor beta chains given below trace back to one sample, sequenced in a study of CXCR3-negative and CXCR3-positive naive CD8 T cells. Whole-study findings and limits: CXCR3-positive naive cells had TRB CDR3s that were more hydrophobic than CXCR3-negative naive cells had.

The TRB libraries of cDNA were built by UMI-labeled 5' RACE. TCRdb reworked the 5' RACE reads into one entry per CDR3 protein, no DNA. Across 55,000 to 75,000 distinct CDR3 sequences, the top ten clones capture approximately 0.8% of the sample. Antigens for these TCRs are unknown. The material sequenced was naive CXCR3+ CD8+ T cells from blood. Subset in this sample: CD45RO-CCR7+CD27+CD95- naive CD8+ T cells expressing CXCR3 (TNR3+). The receptors originated from a human donor in good health. Some clones in this sample may be carry-over from other donors' samples.

This sequence joins TRBV7-3 and TRBJ2-1; no DNA is available, so the TRBD2 call from TCRdb remains unchecked. Germline CDR1 is SGHTA and CDR2 is FQGTGA. The CDR3 extends over 15 amino acids. The chain's CDR3 is CASSLLAGAYNEQFF.

This chain connects TRBV28 to TRBJ2-2. This CDR3 comprises 13 residues. Per germline, CDR1 MDHEN and CDR2 SYDVKM. The CDR3 protein is CASSSLGPGELFF. Using reference TRBV28 and TRBJ2-2 for the parts outside the CDR3, the full variable domain is DVKVTQSSRYLVKRTGEKVFLECVQDMDHENMFWYRQDPGLGLRLIYFSYDVKMKEKGDIPEGYSVSREKKERFSLILESASTNQTSMYLCASSSLGPGELFFGEGSRLTVL.

This chain joins TRBV14 and TRBJ2-1. The germline V gene has CDR1 SGHDN and CDR2 FVKESK. CDR3 size: 15 residues. The chain's CDR3 is CASSQAEITLDEQFF.

The genes are TRBV2 and TRBJ2-1. The CDR3 is 16 amino acids. The germline V gene encodes CDR1 SNHLY and CDR2 FYNNEI. CDR3 loop: CASSEASTSGRDEQFF.

The rearrangement joins TRBV7-9 to TRBJ1-1; TCRdb proposes TRBD1, but this gene call is untestable without DNA. Germline-derived CDR1 and CDR2 are SEHNR and FQNEAQ (reference sequence). This CDR3 spans 16 amino acids. CDR3 sequence reads: CASSSRDREGLAEAFF.

The gene calls are TRBV4-3 and TRBJ2-6. The CDR3 consists of 16 residues. CDR1 is LGHNA, CDR2 YSLEER, per germline. The CDR3 sequence: CASSQEWDSGANVLTF.

V is TRBV7-6 and J is TRBJ1-5. The CDR3 has 15 amino acids. Germline-derived CDR1 and CDR2 are SGHVS and FNYEAQ. This CDR3 is CASSLEVGRNQPQHF.

The rearrangement uses TRBV29-1 and TRBJ2-5; no DNA is available, so the TRBD2 call from TCRdb remains unchecked. The CDR3 is made up of 15 amino acids. Germline V CDR1 and CDR2: SQVTM, ANQGSEA. The CDR3 region is CSVETASWVEETQYF.

The gene calls are TRBV7-3 and TRBJ1-1; TCRdb selects TRBD1, and the lack of DNA leaves this call unchecked. Germline V gene lookup returns CDR1 SGHTA and CDR2 FQGTGA. There are 15 residues in the CDR3. This CDR3 is CASSPEARGDTEAFF.

The chain recombines TRBV27 with TRBJ1-4; TCRdb picks TRBD1, but there is no DNA to check that call. Germline V lookup: CDR1 MNHEY, CDR2 SMNVEV (reference sequence). This CDR3 has 12 residues. CDR3 residues: CASRDMEEKLFF.

J is TRBJ2-2 and V is TRBV4-3. Germline V CDR1 and CDR2: LGHNA, YSLEER. The CDR3 is made up of 18 amino acids. The CDR3 reads CASSQEDVTLEDTGELFF.

The V gene is TRBV27, the J gene TRBJ1-5. This CDR3 region has 16 residues. Germline V gene sequence: CDR1 MNHEY, CDR2 SMNVEV (reference sequence). The CDR3 sequence is CASSLSPGGSNQPQHF.

This sequence joins TRBV2 and TRBJ2-7; TCRdb returns TRBD1, unconfirmable since there is no DNA. CDR3 size: 17 residues. From germline, CDR1 is SNHLY and CDR2 FYNNEI. CDR3 region: CASSPAGTGGGVYEQYF.

This chain joins TRBV20-1 and TRBJ1-2; checking the TCRdb D call of TRBD1 is not possible without DNA. Per germline, CDR1 DFQATT and CDR2 SNEGSKA (reference sequence). The CDR3 extends over 14 amino acids. The CDR3 protein is CSARELQGLGGYTF.

The gene calls are TRBV20-1 and TRBJ1-6; TCRdb's assignment of TRBD1 cannot be checked, as there is no DNA. The CDR3 length is 18 residues. In germline, CDR1 is DFQATT, CDR2 SNEGSKA (reference sequence). CDR3 in amino acids: CSARDGQGAVFTNSPLHF.

The chain uses TRBV9 and TRBJ2-3; TCRdb proposes TRBD2, but this gene call is untestable without DNA. This CDR3 has 15 residues. Germline V gene sequence: CDR1 SGDLS, CDR2 YYNGEE. The CDR3 here is CASSASGGGTDTQYF.

The chain is built from TRBV14 and TRBJ2-7. The CDR3 covers 16 residues. CDR1 is SGHDN, CDR2 FVKESK, per germline. The CDR3 region is CASSQVFGESSYEQYF.

The J gene is TRBJ1-1, the V gene TRBV28; the TRBD1 assignment by TCRdb is unverifiable without DNA. Germline V gene lookup returns CDR1 MDHEN and CDR2 SYDVKM. This CDR3 has 17 residues. The CDR3 sequence is CASSFHPTPPGGTEAFF. Variable domain in full (rest from reference TRBV28 and TRBJ1-1): DVKVTQSSRYLVKRTGEKVFLECVQDMDHENMFWYRQDPGLGLRLIYFSYDVKMKEKGDIPEGYSVSREKKERFSLILESASTNQTSMYLCASSFHPTPPGGTEAFFGQGTRLTVV.

In terms of frequency, this clonotype is medium-sized. The chain carries TRBV6-2 or TRBV6-3 and TRBJ2-5. CDR1 is MNHEY and CDR2 is SVGEGT in the germline V gene. CDR3 length: 13 residues. CDR3: CASNSVLSRTQYF.

The chain joins TRBV7-7 to TRBJ2-1. There are 14 residues in the CDR3. Germline CDR1 is SSHAT and CDR2 is FNYEAQ (reference sequence). CDR3 amino acids: CASSLEPGINEQFF.

The chain uses TRBV6-5 and TRBJ2-1; lacking DNA, the TRBD2 call made by TCRdb goes unchecked. The CDR3 is 16 amino acids. Germline CDR1 is MNHEY and CDR2 is SVGAGI. CDR3 amino acids: CASSGEGRRDYNEQFF.

V is TRBV7-2 and J is TRBJ2-5; TCRdb lists TRBD2, though no DNA is available to test this call. The CDR3 consists of 13 residues. Germline CDR1 is SGHTA and CDR2 is FQGNSA. The CDR3 sequence: CASSWDLRETQYF.

The gene calls are TRBV4-2 and TRBJ2-7; lacking DNA, the TRBD1 call made by TCRdb goes unchecked. Germline CDR1 reads LGHNA; CDR2 reads YNFKEQ. The CDR3 runs to 17 residues. The CDR3 protein is CASSHRQQAGAFYEQYF.

CDR3 region: CASSLTGQGNTEAFF. The chain links TRBV7-3 to TRBJ1-1; the TCRdb call, TRBD1, lacks DNA for checking. CDR3 length: 15 amino acids. CDR1 and CDR2 (germline): SGHTA, FQGTGA.

The gene calls are TRBV7-3 and TRBJ2-1; TCRdb indicates TRBD2, and absent DNA this call remains unverified. Looked up from germline, CDR1 is SGHTA and CDR2 is FQGTGA. The CDR3 consists of 15 residues. This CDR3 reads CASSPLGEGYNEQFF.

The chain joins TRBV6-1 to TRBJ2-1; the D gene TCRdb calls, TRBD2, cannot be checked with no DNA. This CDR3 spans 17 amino acids. CDR1 MNHNS and CDR2 SASEGT come from the germline V gene. CDR3 loop: CASSELYGRASYNEQFF.

The V gene is TRBV10-3, the J gene TRBJ2-1; TCRdb's assignment of TRBD2 cannot be checked, as there is no DNA. This CDR3 comprises 17 residues. The germline V gene has CDR1 ENHRY and CDR2 SYGVKD. The CDR3 sequence: CAIGPSGSHNNYNEQFF.